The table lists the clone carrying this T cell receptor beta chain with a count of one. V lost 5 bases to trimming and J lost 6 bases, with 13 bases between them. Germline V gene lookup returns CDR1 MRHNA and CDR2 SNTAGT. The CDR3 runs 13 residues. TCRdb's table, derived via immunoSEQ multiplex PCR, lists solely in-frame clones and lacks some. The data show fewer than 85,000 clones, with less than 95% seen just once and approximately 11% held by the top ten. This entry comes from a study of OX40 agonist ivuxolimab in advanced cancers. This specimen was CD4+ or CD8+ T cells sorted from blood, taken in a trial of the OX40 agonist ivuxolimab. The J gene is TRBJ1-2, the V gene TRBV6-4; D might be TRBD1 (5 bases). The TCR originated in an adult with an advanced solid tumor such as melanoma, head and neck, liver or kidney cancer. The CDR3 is CASSPLQEHGYTF. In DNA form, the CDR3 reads TGTGCCAGCAGTCCCCTACAGGAACATGGCTACACCTTC.